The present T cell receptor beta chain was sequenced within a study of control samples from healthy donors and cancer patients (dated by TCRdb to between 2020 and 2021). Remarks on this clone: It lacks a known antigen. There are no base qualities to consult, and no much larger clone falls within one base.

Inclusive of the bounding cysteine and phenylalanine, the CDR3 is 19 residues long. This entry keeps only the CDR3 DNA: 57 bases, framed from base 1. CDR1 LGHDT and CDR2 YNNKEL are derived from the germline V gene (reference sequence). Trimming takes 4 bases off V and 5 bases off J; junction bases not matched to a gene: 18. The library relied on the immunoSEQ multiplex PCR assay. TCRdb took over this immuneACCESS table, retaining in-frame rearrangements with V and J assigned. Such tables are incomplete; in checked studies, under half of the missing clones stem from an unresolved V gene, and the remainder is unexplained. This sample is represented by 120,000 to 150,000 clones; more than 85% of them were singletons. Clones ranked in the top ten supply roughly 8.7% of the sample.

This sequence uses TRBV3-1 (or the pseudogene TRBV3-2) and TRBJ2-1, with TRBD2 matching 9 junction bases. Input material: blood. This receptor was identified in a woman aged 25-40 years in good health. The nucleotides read TGTGCCAGCAGCCCGGGGCCAGCGGGGGGCCCTGCAACCAACAATGAGCAGTTCTTC. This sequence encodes CASSPGPAGGPATNNEQFF.